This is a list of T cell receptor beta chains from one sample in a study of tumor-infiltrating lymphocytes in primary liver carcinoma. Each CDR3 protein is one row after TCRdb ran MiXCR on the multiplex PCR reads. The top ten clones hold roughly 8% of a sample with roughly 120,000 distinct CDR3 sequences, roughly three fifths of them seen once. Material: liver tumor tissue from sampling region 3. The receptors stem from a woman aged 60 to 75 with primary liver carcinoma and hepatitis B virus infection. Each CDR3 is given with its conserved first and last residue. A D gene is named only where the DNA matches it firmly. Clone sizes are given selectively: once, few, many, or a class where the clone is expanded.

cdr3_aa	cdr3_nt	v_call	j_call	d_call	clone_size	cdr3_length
CASKQNTLPGSSYEQYF	TGTGCCAGCAAACAAAACACCCTTCCCGGCTCCTCCTACGAGCAGTACTTC	TRBV2	TRBJ2-7	.	.	17
CSVRMAGNTIYF	TGCAGCGTGAGAATGGCCGGAAACACCATATATTTT	TRBV29-1	TRBJ1-3	.	many	12
CAISTGTGLTEAFF	TGTGCCATCAGTACCGGGACAGGGCTGACTGAAGCTTTCTTT	TRBV6-5	TRBJ1-1	TRBD1	.	14
CVSSQLPSVNQPQHF	TGTGTCAGCAGCCAATTACCCAGTGTTAATCAACCCCAGCATTTT	TRBV12-3/TRBV12-4	TRBJ1-5	.	.	15
CASSSETSGRETQYF	TGCGCCAGCAGCTCCGAGACTAGCGGGAGAGAGACCCAGTACTTC	TRBV5-1	TRBJ2-5	TRBD2	.	15
CAISLDETQYF	TGTGCAATCAGCTTAGATGAGACCCAGTACTTC	TRBV11-3	TRBJ2-5	.	.	11
CASNLVGLTGLNEQFF	TGTGCCAGCAACTTAGTGGGGCTAACGGGACTGAATGAGCAGTTCTTC	TRBV11-2	TRBJ2-1	.	few	16
CAMSVSWDGRTQYF	TGTGCCATGAGTGTTTCATGGGATGGAAGGACGCAGTATTTT	TRBV6-1	TRBJ2-3	.	.	14
CASRMGRVGAYGYTF	TGTGCCAGCAGGATGGGGAGGGTTGGCGCCTATGGCTACACCTTC	TRBV6-1	TRBJ1-2	.	.	15
CASSSQSWGEQFF	TGCGCCAGCAGCTCACAGAGCTGGGGTGAGCAGTTCTTC	TRBV5-1	TRBJ2-1	.	.	13
CASSDDRYQETQYF	TGCGCCAGTAGTGACGACCGATACCAAGAGACCCAGTACTTC	TRBV10-2	TRBJ2-5	.	.	14
CATSDLGRSLQHF	TGTGCCACCAGTGATTTAGGACGGTCCCTCCAGCATTTT	TRBV24-1	TRBJ1-5	.	.	13